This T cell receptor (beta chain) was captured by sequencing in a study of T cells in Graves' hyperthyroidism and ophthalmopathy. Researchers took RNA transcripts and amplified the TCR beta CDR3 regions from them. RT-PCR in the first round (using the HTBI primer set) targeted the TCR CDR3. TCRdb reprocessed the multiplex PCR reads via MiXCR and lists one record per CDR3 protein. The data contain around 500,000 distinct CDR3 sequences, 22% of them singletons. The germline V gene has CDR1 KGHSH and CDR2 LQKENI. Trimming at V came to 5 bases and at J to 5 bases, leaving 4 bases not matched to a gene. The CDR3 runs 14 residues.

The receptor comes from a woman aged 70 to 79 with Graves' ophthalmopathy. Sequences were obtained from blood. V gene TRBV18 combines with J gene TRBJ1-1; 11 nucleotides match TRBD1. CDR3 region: CASSVGQGETEAFF. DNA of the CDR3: TGTGCCAGCTCAGTGGGACAGGGGGAGACTGAAGCTTTCTTT.